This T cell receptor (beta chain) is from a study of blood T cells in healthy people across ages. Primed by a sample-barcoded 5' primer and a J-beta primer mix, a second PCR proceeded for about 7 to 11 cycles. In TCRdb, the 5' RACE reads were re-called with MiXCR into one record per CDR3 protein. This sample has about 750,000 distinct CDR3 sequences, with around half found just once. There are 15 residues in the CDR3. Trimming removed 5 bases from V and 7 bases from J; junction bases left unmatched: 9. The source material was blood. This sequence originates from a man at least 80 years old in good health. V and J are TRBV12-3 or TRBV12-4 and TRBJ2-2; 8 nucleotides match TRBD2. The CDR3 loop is CASSPEAGAVGELFF. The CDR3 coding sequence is TGTGCCAGCAGTCCTGAAGCGGGAGCAGTCGGGGAGCTGTTTTTT.